This TCR beta chain originates from a study of cytomegalovirus exposure and HLA in healthy donors. The study, taken as a whole, reports: Only CMV serostatus was available as immune exposure information. It was taken for granted in presence/absence analyses that sequencing depth across donors was roughly uniform. A later look showed TCR association rates differing by HLA locus, highest for DRB1 and lowest for HLA-C. It was reported in a later analysis that an Asian-associated ancestry cluster showed fewer N-insertions than the 666-donor mean.

To note about this clone: Its antigen is as yet unknown.

V dropped 1 base and J dropped 1 base, with 7 bases sitting between them. CDR1 and CDR2 from the germline V gene are LNHNV and YYDKDF (reference sequence). CDR3 length: 14 residues. 13 Jbeta primers and 60 Vbeta primers were used for the PCR. Profiled with immunoSEQ multiplex PCR; TCRdb holds only in-frame clones, not every one. The top ten clones hold under 2% of a sample with some 89,000 clones, about four fifths of them seen once. The sequence was obtained from a woman younger than 45 in good health and CMV-seronegative. The sample comprised PBMCs. The J gene is TRBJ1-1, the V gene TRBV15; the D is unclear. The CDR3 DNA reads TGTGCCACCAGCAGAGCACAGACGAACACTGAAGCTTTCTTT. It yields the protein CATSRAQTNTEAFF.